The 31 T cell receptor beta chains presented below share a single source sample, sequenced in a study of blood T cell repertoires in COVID-19. Generated by immunoSEQ multiplex PCR, the TCRdb table keeps only in-frame clones and is missing some. The sample holds 140,000 to 150,000 clones, around 80% seen once. Sequencing was performed on peripheral blood. The source of these receptors is a man in his 60s with active or convalescent COVID-19.

In its sample, this clone was seen a few times. J is TRBJ1-2 and V is TRBV30; D gene uncertain. The V gene lost 3 bases and the J gene lost 3 bases, with 11 bases spanning the gap. Looked up from germline, CDR1 is GTSNPN and CDR2 is SVGIG (reference sequence). This CDR3 has 13 residues. The CDR3 here is CAWRAGLHYGYTF. In DNA, the CDR3 is TGTGCCTGGAGGGCCGGACTCCACTATGGCTACACCTTC.

The chain couples TRBV7-9 to TRBJ1-1, with no clear D. The germline V gene has CDR1 SEHNR and CDR2 FQNEAQ (reference sequence). Trimming removed 4 bases from V and 4 bases from J, with 13 bases in between. CDR3 length equals 14 residues. This CDR3 is CASSSAPGGTEAFF. Written as DNA, the CDR3 is TGTGCCAGCAGCTCGGCCCCCGGCGGCACTGAAGCTTTCTTT. The full variable domain, its missing parts supplied by reference TRBV7-9 and TRBJ1-1, is DTGVSQNPRHKITKRGQNVTFRCDPISEHNRLYWYRQTLGQGPEFLTYFQNEAQLEKSRLLSDRFSAERPKGSFSTLEIQRTEQGDSAMYLCASSSAPGGTEAFFGQGTRLTVV.

This chain links TRBV3-1 (or the pseudogene TRBV3-2) with TRBJ2-5; D possibly corresponds to TRBD1 (6 bases). V shed 7 bases and J shed 5 bases, with 11 bases lying between them. Germline assignment: CDR1 LGHDT and CDR2 YNNKEL (reference sequence). The CDR3 runs 12 residues. The CDR3 bases are TGTGCCAGCAACAACAGGGTCGAGACCCAGTACTTC. Translation gives CASNNRVETQYF.

The chain uses TRBV7-2 and TRBJ2-7; D may be TRBD2 (5 bases). CDR3 length equals 15 residues. The V end was cut by 3 bases, the J end by 3 bases, with 15 bases between. Germline CDR1 reads SGHTA; CDR2 reads FQGNSA. This chain's CDR3 is CASSLGVADFYEQYF. The CDR3 region has the DNA TGTGCCAGCAGCTTGGGAGTTGCGGATTTCTACGAGCAGTACTTC.

The CDR3 DNA reads as TGTGCCATCAGGGCAGGGGACGGATCTGGAAACACCATATATTTT. Translated, it gives CAIRAGDGSGNTIYF. This chain joins TRBV10-3 and TRBJ1-3, with a possible D match to TRBD1 (6 bases). Germline assignment: CDR1 ENHRY and CDR2 SYGVKD. V was pared by 6 bases and J by 1 base, with 13 bases between. The CDR3 is made up of 15 amino acids.

This chain links TRBV27 with TRBJ2-7; TRBD2 might be the D (7 bases). The CDR3 runs 16 residues. The germline V and J ends were trimmed by 0 bases and 6 bases, with 18 bases remaining between them. Germline CDR1 reads MNHEY; CDR2 reads SMNVEV (reference sequence). CDR3 nucleotide sequence: TGTGCCAGCAGTTTATCGGTGGGAGGGGGTTTTGGCGAGCAGTACTTC. Residues: CASSLSVGGGFGEQYF.

This clone was observed once. V and J are TRBV7-3 and TRBJ1-1; D not resolved. Germline CDR1 and CDR2: SGHTA and FQGTGA. The CDR3 runs 15 residues. Trimming left V 2 bases short and J 0 bases short, with 10 bases between. The CDR3 loop is CASSLGGRLNTEAFF. CDR3 nucleotide sequence: TGTGCCAGCAGCTTAGGAGGACGGTTGAACACTGAAGCTTTCTTT.

J is TRBJ2-7 and V is TRBV19, with 7 bases fitting TRBD2. J lost 9 bases, V lost 8 bases, and 19 bases had no gene match. Germline lookup yields CDR1 LNHDA and CDR2 SQIVND (reference sequence). This CDR3 has 15 residues. Here the CDR3 reads CASHPGRGRASGQYF. In DNA form, the CDR3 reads TGTGCCAGTCACCCCGGTCGAGGGAGGGCCTCCGGGCAGTACTTC.

In DNA form, the CDR3 reads TGTGCCAGCAGCTTAACAGGGGCCATTACCAATGAGCAGTTCTTC. It yields the protein CASSLTGAITNEQFF. The chain employs TRBV7-2 and TRBJ2-1; the match to TRBD1 covers 7 bases. Germline trimming cut 2 bases from V and 6 bases from J; bases unmatched to any gene: 7. Per germline, CDR1 SGHTA and CDR2 FQGNSA. The length of the CDR3 is 15 residues. The variable domain in full, completed from reference TRBV7-2 and TRBJ2-1, reads GAGVSQSPSNKVTEKGKDVELRCDPISGHTALYWYRQSLGQGLEFLIYFQGNSAPDKSGLPSDRFSAERTGGSVSTLTIQRTQQEDSAVYLCASSLTGAITNEQFFGPGTRLTVL.

V gene TRBV28 combines with J gene TRBJ2-2; 7 bases fit TRBD1. Germline V lookup: CDR1 MDHEN, CDR2 SYDVKM. This CDR3 has 16 amino acids. The V gene end was trimmed by 2 bases and the J gene end by 2 bases; junction bases not matched to a gene: 5. CDR3 in amino acids: CASSLKGQVNTGELFF. The CDR3 nucleotides read TGTGCCAGCAGTTTAAAAGGACAGGTCAACACCGGGGAGCTGTTTTTT.

This chain connects TRBV7-9 to TRBJ2-7; tentatively, D is TRBD2 (5 bases). The CDR3 contains 13 residues. Trimming left V 4 bases short and J 9 bases short, with 16 bases between. In germline, CDR1 is SEHNR, CDR2 FQNEAQ (reference sequence). CDR3 protein: CASSYGIVGWQYF. The DNA for the CDR3 is TGTGCCAGCAGCTACGGGATCGTAGGCTGGCAGTACTTC.

This clone was seen a single time. The chain joins TRBV6-5 to TRBJ1-4; 7 bases line up with TRBD1. This CDR3 comprises 13 residues. CDR1 is MNHEY, CDR2 SVGAGI, per germline. After removal of 8 bases from V and 7 bases from J, the junction contained 7 bases not matched to a gene. This CDR3 reads CASGRDSGEKLFF. Here the CDR3 DNA reads TGTGCCAGCGGGCGGGACAGCGGTGAAAAACTGTTTTTT.

The V and J genes are TRBV4-2 and TRBJ2-3, with 12 bases lining up with TRBD2. The CDR3 has 18 amino acids. After removal of 3 bases from V and 0 bases from J, the junction contained 7 bases not matched to a gene. Germline CDR1 reads LGHNA; CDR2 reads YNFKEQ. As DNA, the CDR3 is TGTGCCAGCAGCCACGGACTAGCGGGATACACTAGCACAGATACGCAGTATTTT. Its protein product is CASSHGLAGYTSTDTQYF.

The chain uses TRBV19 and TRBJ1-4; TRBD1 might be the D (6 bases). CDR1 LNHDA and CDR2 SQIVND come from the germline V gene (reference sequence). The CDR3 runs 14 residues. V was trimmed by 6 bases and J by 10 bases, leaving 18 bases between them. The CDR3 protein is CASSPSGVEGKLFF. The CDR3 bases are TGTGCCAGTAGCCCTTCAGGGGTCGAGGGAAAACTGTTTTTT.

This clone was detected only once. The rearrangement links TRBV5-1 to TRBJ2-5; D gene unclear. The length of the CDR3 is 13 residues. Germline V gene lookup returns CDR1 SGHRS and CDR2 YFSETQ. Trimming cost V 1 base and J 5 bases, with 9 bases left between them. DNA of the CDR3: TGCGCCAGCAGCTTGACAGCCCTCGAGACCCAGTACTTC. It codes for CASSLTALETQYF.

As DNA, the CDR3 is TGTGCCAGCAGCACCGACACATTTAATGAAAAACTGTTTTTT. Protein product: CASSTDTFNEKLFF. V and J are TRBV11-2 and TRBJ1-4; no clear D gene. Germline V gene data show CDR1 as SGHAT and CDR2 as FQNNGV. V shed 5 bases and J shed 4 bases, with 11 bases lying between them. The CDR3 contains 14 residues. Supplemented by reference TRBV11-2 and TRBJ1-4, the full variable domain reads EAGVAQSPRYKIIEKRQSVAFWCNPISGHATLYWYQQILGQGPKLLIQFQNNGVVDDSQLPKDRFSAERLKGVDSTLKIQPAKLEDSAVYLCASSTDTFNEKLFFGSGTQLSVL.

This clone showed up just a few times. This chain connects TRBV6-5 to TRBJ1-1; 7 bases are shared with TRBD1. The CDR3 extends over 13 amino acids. The germline gives CDR1 MNHEY, CDR2 SVGAGI. V gave up 8 bases and J gave up 1 base; unmatched junction bases: 4. This chain's CDR3 is CASSGTANTEAFF. CDR3 bases: TGTGCCAGCTCCGGGACAGCGAACACTGAAGCTTTCTTT.

V usage is TRBV4-1 and J usage is TRBJ1-2, with no clear D. The CDR3 sequence is 14 residues long. The V and J ends lost 1 base and 7 bases respectively, with 13 bases between them. Germline V gene lookup returns CDR1 MGHRA and CDR2 YSYEKL. The CDR3 region is CASSQVRQRLGYTF. The DNA for the CDR3 is TGCGCCAGCAGCCAAGTGCGACAACGTCTTGGCTACACCTTC.

Written as DNA, the CDR3 is TGTGCCAGCAGCCTTTCCGGGACAGGGGGCGGGGAGCAGTACTTC. Its protein product is CASSLSGTGGGEQYF. J is TRBJ2-7 and V is TRBV7-2; 12 bases match TRBD1. With V trimmed by 5 bases and J by 7 bases, 9 bases remained unmatched. Germline CDR1 and CDR2: SGHTA and FQGNSA. The CDR3 totals 15 residues.

V is TRBV28 and J is TRBJ1-3, with D tentatively TRBD1 (5 bases). Trimming took 3 bases from V and 1 from J, leaving 10 bases between them. This CDR3 has 15 residues. The germline gives CDR1 MDHEN, CDR2 SYDVKM. The CDR3 spells CASSLFPGSGNTIYF. The CDR3 DNA reads as TGTGCCAGCAGTTTGTTCCCAGGGTCTGGAAACACCATATATTTT.

The CDR3 loop reads CASTSGYGYTF. CDR3 DNA: TGTGCCAGCACCTCCGGGTATGGCTACACCTTC. This chain joins TRBV12-3 or TRBV12-4 and TRBJ1-2, with unresolved D. This CDR3 is 11 amino acids long. Trimming removed 7 bases at V and 5 bases at J, with 8 bases between.

This clone came up once. This sequence joins TRBV18 and TRBJ2-1, with D perhaps matching TRBD1 (6 bases). CDR3 length: 15 residues. The ends were cut back, 3 bases at V and 6 bases at J, with 15 bases in the middle. Germline values: CDR1 KGHSH, CDR2 LQKENI. CDR3 bases: TGTGCCAGCTCACCGCTCGGGACAAACGCCAATGAGCAGTTCTTC. Its translation: CASSPLGTNANEQFF. Drawing the rest from reference TRBV18 and TRBJ2-1, the complete variable domain is NAGVMQNPRHLVRRRGQEARLRCSPMKGHSHVYWYRQLPEEGLKFMVYLQKENIIDESGMPKERFSAEFPKEGPSILRIQQVVRGDSAAYFCASSPLGTNANEQFFGPGTRLTVL.

The chain has TRBV7-3 and TRBJ2-1; D remains ambiguous. The CDR3 runs to 16 residues. Trimming took 0 bases from V and 1 from J, leaving 10 bases between them. CDR1 is SGHTA, CDR2 FQGTGA, per germline. The CDR3 region has the DNA TGTGCCAGCAGCTTAACGTCGTCGAGGTCCTACAATGAGCAGTTCTTC. As protein: CASSLTSSRSYNEQFF.

CDR3 protein: CASSPASGYGTDTQYF. The CDR3 DNA sequence: TGTGCCAGCTCACCAGCTAGCGGGTATGGCACAGATACGCAGTATTTT. This sequence joins TRBV18 and TRBJ2-3, with 8 positions matching TRBD2. Germline loops: CDR1 KGHSH, CDR2 LQKENI. Trimming cost V 2 bases and J 1 base; bases outside gene matches: 5. This CDR3 is built from 16 residues. Based on the CDR3 plus reference TRBV18 and TRBJ2-3, the full variable domain is NAGVMQNPRHLVRRRGQEARLRCSPMKGHSHVYWYRQLPEEGLKFMVYLQKENIIDESGMPKERFSAEFPKEGPSILRIQQVVRGDSAAYFCASSPASGYGTDTQYFGPGTRLTVL.

This clone was recorded a few times. This chain links TRBV11-2 with TRBJ1-1, with D perhaps TRBD1 (6 bases). The germline V gene encodes CDR1 SGHAT and CDR2 FQNNGV. Trimming removed 3 bases at V and 1 base at J, with 21 bases between. CDR3 length: 18 amino acids. The CDR3 DNA follows: TGTGCCAGCAGCTTGAGAACAGGGAATAGTTTGGGGAACACTGAAGCTTTCTTT. This sequence encodes CASSLRTGNSLGNTEAFF.

The chain couples TRBV15 to TRBJ2-7; 10 bases align to TRBD1. J was trimmed by 0 bases and V by 4 bases; bases with no gene match: 3. CDR1 is LNHNV and CDR2 is YYDKDF in the germline V gene (reference sequence). The CDR3 length is 15 residues. The CDR3 sequence: CATSIRTGGSYEQYF. CDR3 in DNA: TGTGCCACCAGCATCAGGACAGGGGGCTCCTACGAGCAGTACTTC.

The V call is TRBV7-3, the J call TRBJ2-6; the D is unclear. V lost 3 bases to trimming and J lost 2 bases, with 8 bases between them. The length of the CDR3 is 15 residues. The germline gives CDR1 SGHTA, CDR2 FQGTGA. The CDR3 loop is CASSFQHPGANVLTF. The CDR3 DNA is TGTGCCAGCAGCTTTCAACATCCTGGGGCCAACGTCCTGACTTTC.

The CDR3 bases are TGTGCCAGTAGTATTACAGGGGCGAAAGAGACCCAGTACTTC. Its translation is CASSITGAKETQYF. The chain recombines TRBV19 with TRBJ2-5; 7 bases agree with TRBD1. J lost 3 bases, V lost 3 bases, and 4 bases had no gene match. The CDR3 runs to 14 residues. Germline V gives CDR1 LNHDA, CDR2 SQIVND (reference sequence).

This chain links TRBV7-9 with TRBJ1-1; weak D call: TRBD1 (6 bases). V gave up 5 bases and J gave up 4 bases, with 11 bases separating them. CDR3 length: 13 amino acids. The germline V gene encodes CDR1 SEHNR and CDR2 FQNEAQ (reference sequence). This CDR3 is CASSPQGITEAFF. The CDR3 coding sequence is TGTGCCAGCAGCCCTCAGGGGATCACTGAAGCTTTCTTT.

This clone was seen just once. The chain couples TRBV2 to TRBJ2-3; 9 bases line up with TRBD2. Germline V gene sequence: CDR1 SNHLY, CDR2 FYNNEI. The J segment lost 4 bases and the V segment lost 10 bases, leaving 6 bases of the junction unmatched. The CDR3 covers 13 residues. As DNA, the CDR3 is TGTGCCACGGGACTAGCAAAGGCAGATACGCAGTATTTT. As protein: CATGLAKADTQYF.

The chain employs TRBV19 and TRBJ1-4; TRBD1 agrees at 9 bases. V was clipped by 5 bases and J by 5 bases; unmatched bases: 9. The CDR3 contains 16 residues. Germline V lookup: CDR1 LNHDA, CDR2 SQIVND (reference sequence). This chain's CDR3 is CASSSQSGTGNEKLFF. The CDR3 DNA reads TGTGCCAGTAGTTCACAATCCGGGACAGGGAATGAAAAACTGTTTTTT.